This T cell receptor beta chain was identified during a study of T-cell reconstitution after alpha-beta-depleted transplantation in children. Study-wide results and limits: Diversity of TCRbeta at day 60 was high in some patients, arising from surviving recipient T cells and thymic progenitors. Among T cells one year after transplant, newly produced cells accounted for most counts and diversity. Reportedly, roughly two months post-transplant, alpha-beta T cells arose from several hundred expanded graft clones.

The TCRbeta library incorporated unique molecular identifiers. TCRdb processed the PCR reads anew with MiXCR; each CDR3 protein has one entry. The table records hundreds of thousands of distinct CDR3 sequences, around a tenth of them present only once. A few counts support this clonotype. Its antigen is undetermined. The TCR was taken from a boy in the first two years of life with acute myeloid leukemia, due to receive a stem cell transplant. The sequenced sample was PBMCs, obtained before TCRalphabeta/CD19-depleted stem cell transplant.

DNA of the CDR3: TGTGCCAGCAGCCCCCTGTTCACAACAGATACGCAGTATTTT. Protein product: CASSPLFTTDTQYF. The chain is built from TRBV11-2 and TRBJ2-3; D unclear. Germline V gene sequence: CDR1 SGHAT, CDR2 FQNNGV. This CDR3 has 14 residues. V was trimmed by 5 bases and J by 3 bases, leaving 12 bases between them.